The next 11 T cell receptor beta chains were all read from a single sample in a study of read filtering for tumor transcriptome and immune sequencing. Molecular barcoded adaptors covering alpha/delta and beta/gamma chains were used on approximately 400 ng RNA. TCRdb independently ran MiXCR on the reads; one entry per CDR3 protein. The repertoire holds roughly 67,000 distinct CDR3 sequences, with roughly 19% as singletons. Sequencing input: a population of CD138-negative cells sorted from bone marrow. The receptors stem from a donor aged 40 or over with multiple myeloma.

A note on this clonotype: Since a much larger clone is just one base distant, this may be a read error. The CDR3 DNA reads TGTGCCGGCAGCTTAACGCGCGGCAGCGCCATGAACACTGAAGCTTTCTTT. This sequence encodes CAGSLTRGSAMNTEAFF. The chain has TRBV11-1 and TRBJ1-1, with unresolved D. CDR1 SGHAT and CDR2 FQDESV come from the germline V gene (reference sequence). The length of the CDR3 is 17 residues. The whole variable domain, remainder taken from reference TRBV11-1 and TRBJ1-1, is EAEVAQSPRYKITEKSQAVAFWCDPISGHATLYWYRQILGQGPELLVQFQDESVVDDSQLPKDRFSAERLKGVDSTLKIQPAELGDSAMYLCAGSLTRGSAMNTEAFFGQGTRLTVV.

This clonotype was counted at least ten times. This rearrangement joins TRBV14 to TRBJ2-1, with D tentatively TRBD1 (5 bases). Germline lookup yields CDR1 SGHDN and CDR2 FVKESK. V lost 1 base and J lost 8, with 24 bases in between. There are 18 residues in the CDR3. The CDR3 region has the DNA TGTGCCAGCAGCCAAGGTCTCGGAGCAGGGCTGACTCGGGATGAGCAGTTCTTC. Translated, it gives CASSQGLGAGLTRDEQFF.

This clonotype was detected ten times or more. The V gene is TRBV5-4, the J gene TRBJ2-1; D is unclear. V lost 2 bases and J 7 bases, leaving 10 bases between the germline ends. Germline V gene sequence: CDR1 SGHNT, CDR2 YYREEE (reference sequence). The CDR3 has 13 residues. Written as DNA, the CDR3 is TGTGCCAGCAGCTTCCCCTACAGTAATGAGCAGTTCTTC. Translated, it gives CASSFPYSNEQFF.

This clonotype occurred many times. V gene TRBV28 combines with J gene TRBJ2-1; 8 positions match TRBD2. The CDR3 is made up of 14 amino acids. The trim removed 3 bases at V and 7 bases at J, leaving 5 bases unmatched. Germline values: CDR1 MDHEN, CDR2 SYDVKM. The CDR3 DNA sequence: TGTGCCAGCAGTTTCGGGACTAGTTGGAATGAGCAGTTCTTC. Translating it yields CASSFGTSWNEQFF.

This clonotype was seen repeatedly, ten times or more. The chain is built from TRBV6-6 and TRBJ2-7, with D possibly being TRBD2 (6 bases). Germline-derived CDR1 and CDR2 are MNHNY and SVGAGI (reference sequence). The V end lost 7 bases, the J end lost 2 bases, and 15 bases lay between the germline ends. The CDR3 has 14 amino acids. The CDR3 DNA sequence: TGTGCCAGCACTAGAGGGGCGGGAACCTACGAGCAGTACTTC. Protein: CASTRGAGTYEQYF.

In its sample, this clonotype was seen many times. V gene TRBV28 combines with J gene TRBJ2-1; maybe TRBD1 (6 bases). The germline V gene encodes CDR1 MDHEN and CDR2 SYDVKM. This CDR3 is 14 amino acids long. Trimming took 10 bases from V and 4 from J, leaving 17 bases between them. For the CDR3, the DNA is TGTGCCACTGGGGACACCAAATTTTACAATGAGCAGTTCTTC. Translated, it gives CATGDTKFYNEQFF.

This clonotype was recorded at least ten times. This chain uses TRBV11-2 with TRBJ2-5; perhaps TRBD2 as D (6 bases). Germline V gives CDR1 SGHAT, CDR2 FQNNGV. V was shortened by 5 bases and J by 1 base, with 14 bases between the two germline ends. The CDR3 has 15 amino acids. CDR3 residues: CASSEGLAFQETQYF. The CDR3 nucleotides read TGTGCCAGCAGCGAGGGACTTGCTTTCCAAGAGACCCAGTACTTC.

This clonotype was detected ten times or more. This chain uses TRBV30 with TRBJ2-1, with 10 bases identical to TRBD2. Germline V gives CDR1 GTSNPN, CDR2 SVGIG (reference sequence). V gave up 2 bases and J gave up 2 bases; unmatched junction bases: 6. This CDR3 spans 16 amino acids. This CDR3 is CAWSRTGTSAYNEQFF. The CDR3 bases are TGTGCCTGGAGTCGAACCGGGACTAGCGCCTACAATGAGCAGTTCTTC.

This clonotype was observed many times. The chain uses TRBV5-1 and TRBJ2-3; no clear D. The V gene lost 2 bases and the J gene lost 5 bases, with 3 bases spanning the gap. CDR3 length: 11 residues. Germline-derived CDR1 and CDR2 are SGHRS and YFSETQ. DNA of the CDR3: TGCGCCAGCAGCTTTGAAGATACGCAGTATTTT. Amino acid sequence: CASSFEDTQYF.

This clonotype was detected only a few times. The chain carries TRBV10-3 and TRBJ1-2; TRBD1 agrees at 11 bases. The CDR3 has 15 residues. Germline CDR1 ENHRY, CDR2 SYGVKD. J was trimmed by 8 bases and V by 4 bases; bases with no gene match: 9. The CDR3, as DNA: TGTGCCATCAGTGCAGAAGGACAGGGGGCGACCGGCTACACCTTC. Its translation: CAISAEGQGATGYTF.

With regard to this clonotype: A read error may explain this, as a much larger clone is one base away. This rearrangement joins TRBV5-1 to TRBJ2-3; 8 bases are a match to TRBD2. Germline V gene sequence: CDR1 SGHRS, CDR2 YFSETQ. The CDR3 loop spans 15 amino acids. For the CDR3, the DNA is TGCGCCAGCAGCTTAAGCGGGAGACGAACAGTTACGCAGTATTTT. It encodes CASSLSGRRTVTQYF.